The 7 T cell receptor beta chains below were found in one sample sequenced in a study of cytomegalovirus exposure and HLA in healthy donors. A multiplex PCR was run with 60 Vbeta primers and 13 Jbeta primers. Clones were read by immunoSEQ multiplex PCR, and TCRdb kept only the in-frame ones, dropping some. The sample includes around 250,000 clones, around 90% seen only once; the top ten take about 1.7%. The sample was PBMCs. The source is a girl aged 2-10 years in good health and CMV-seronegative.

This rearrangement joins TRBV6-6 to TRBJ1-3, with 7 positions matching TRBD1. The CDR3 consists of 16 residues. After removal of 2 bases from V and 5 bases from J, the junction contained 9 bases not matched to a gene. Germline V gene lookup returns CDR1 MNHNY and CDR2 SVGAGI (reference sequence). The CDR3 loop reads CASSYHDRDSRNTIYF. The CDR3 DNA reads as TGTGCCAGCAGTTACCACGACCGGGACAGCCGAAACACCATATATTTT.

This clone has just one count. This rearrangement joins TRBV6-5 to TRBJ1-1; unclear D gene. V was shortened by 0 bases and J by 4 bases, with 12 bases between the two germline ends. Germline V gene sequence: CDR1 MNHEY, CDR2 SVGAGI. The CDR3 has 15 residues. This chain's CDR3 is CASSYSNGFSTEAFF. DNA of the CDR3: TGTGCCAGCAGTTACTCGAACGGGTTTAGCACTGAAGCTTTCTTT.

The chain combines TRBV19 with TRBJ2-7; D uncertain. The CDR3 is 15 residues long. V was clipped by 3 bases and J by 0 bases, with 12 bases between them. The V gene's germline CDR1 is LNHDA and CDR2 SQIVND (reference sequence). The CDR3 protein is CASSIAPRSSYEQYF. In DNA, the CDR3 is TGTGCCAGTAGTATCGCCCCCAGGTCCTCCTACGAGCAGTACTTC.

This rearrangement joins TRBV10-2 to TRBJ2-7; 11 nucleotides line up with TRBD2. Trimming at V came to 3 bases and at J to 3 bases, leaving 4 bases not matched to a gene. Germline-derived CDR1 and CDR2 are WSHSY and SAAADI. This CDR3 is 15 amino acids long. As DNA, the CDR3 is TGCGCCAGCAGTGATCTAGGGACTAGCGGCTACGAGCAGTACTTC. Encoded protein: CASSDLGTSGYEQYF.

The V gene is TRBV4-2, the J gene TRBJ2-1; 12 nucleotides line up with TRBD2. Germline CDR1 reads LGHNA; CDR2 reads YNFKEQ. Trimming cost V 3 bases and J 8 bases; bases outside gene matches: 2. CDR3 length: 14 residues. This CDR3 is CASSQTSGSDEQFF. Written as DNA, the CDR3 is TGTGCCAGCAGCCAGACTAGCGGGAGCGATGAGCAGTTCTTC.

The genes are TRBV5-5 and TRBJ2-6, with TRBD2 matching 10 bases. V lost 1 base and J lost 0; bases outside the gene matches: 4. The CDR3 has 18 amino acids. CDR1 SGHKS and CDR2 YYEKEE come from the germline V gene (reference sequence). The CDR3 DNA sequence: TGTGCCAGCAGCTTGACTAGCGGGGTCAGCTCTGGGGCCAACGTCCTGACTTTC. Translating gives CASSLTSGVSSGANVLTF.

This rearrangement joins TRBV2 to TRBJ2-2, with TRBD2 matching 13 bases. Germline V gene sequence: CDR1 SNHLY, CDR2 FYNNEI. V lost 6 bases to trimming and J lost 8 bases; unmatched junction nucleotides: 9. This CDR3 is built from 16 residues. The CDR3 is CASRPRTSGSGGELFF. The CDR3 region has the DNA TGTGCCAGCAGACCAAGGACTAGCGGGAGTGGTGGGGAGCTGTTTTTT.